This is a list of T cell receptor beta chains from one sample in a study of blood T cells in healthy people across ages. TCRdb re-called the 5' RACE reads through MiXCR, storing one row per CDR3 protein. The repertoire holds about 680,000 distinct CDR3 sequences, with approximately 49% as singletons. Sequencing was done on a sample of blood. These receptor sequences come from a woman in her fifties or sixties in good health. Each CDR3 is given without its conserved first and last residue. Size tells how often a clone was seen (once, few, many) or the class of an expanded clone, and some rows leave it out.

J: TRBJ2-3
size: .
V: TRBV4-3
CDR3: ASSQEGLAGGGYTQY

J: TRBJ2-5
size: few
V: TRBV7-2
CDR3: ASGATQETQY

J: TRBJ1-1
size: .
V: TRBV25-1
CDR3: ASSDDRTMNIEAF

J: TRBJ2-3
size: .
V: TRBV6-6
CDR3: ASTLASGGTDTQY

J: TRBJ2-7
size: .
V: TRBV6-6
CDR3: ASSYPGNSYEQY

J: TRBJ2-1
size: .
V: TRBV6-6
CDR3: ASSPDPGSHNEQF

J: TRBJ2-7
size: .
V: TRBV6-5
CDR3: ASRIRGDGGYEQY

J: TRBJ2-6
size: .
V: TRBV6-2/TRBV6-3
CDR3: ASSSRGQGSSGANVLT

J: TRBJ2-1
size: few
V: TRBV20-1
CDR3: SARVGRGRGEQF

J: TRBJ1-2
size: few
V: TRBV29-1
CDR3: SVHRGHGYT

J: TRBJ2-5
size: .
V: TRBV7-9
CDR3: ASSVLGGETQY

J: TRBJ2-3
size: .
V: TRBV20-1
CDR3: RANVGDTQY

J: TRBJ2-7
size: .
V: TRBV18
CDR3: ASSQTSGSLGEQY

J: .
size: .
V: TRBV7-9
CDR3: ASSPKTGSGKTQY

J: TRBJ1-1
size: .
V: TRBV7-2
CDR3: ASSERTGFEAF

J: TRBJ1-1
size: .
V: TRBV6-1
CDR3: ASSELTGTEAF

J: TRBJ1-1
size: .
V: TRBV29-1
CDR3: SVGPNQATEAF

J: TRBJ2-5
size: few
V: TRBV20-1
CDR3: SASASQETQY

J: TRBJ1-2
size: .
V: TRBV7-9
CDR3: ASSLVDSGYT

J: TRBJ2-3
size: .
V: TRBV12-3/TRBV12-4
CDR3: ASSLLTGVSTDTQY

J: TRBJ2-7
size: .
V: TRBV20-1
CDR3: SAEQGTGDEQY

J: TRBJ2-3
size: .
V: TRBV29-1
CDR3: SAALETSSTDTQY

J: TRBJ1-1
size: .
V: TRBV28
CDR3: ASSFIRRNTEAF